This entry lists 10 T cell receptor beta chains sequenced from one sample in a study of blood T cell repertoires in COVID-19. Here immunoSEQ multiplex PCR was the method, and the copy in TCRdb shows in-frame clones only, minus some. The sample has over 120,000 clones; around 83% are singletons. Sequenced input: peripheral blood. These TCRs come from a human donor with acute or convalescent COVID-19. The donor label of this sample is uncertain.

This clone has just one count. The chain joins TRBV5-1 to TRBJ2-1, with 12 bases matching TRBD2. Trimming removed 3 bases from V and 8 bases from J; junction bases left unmatched: 12. Germline CDR1 and CDR2: SGHRS and YFSETQ. The CDR3 is 17 amino acids. As DNA, the CDR3 is TGCGCCAGCAGCTGGACGCTAGCGGGGGGGCCAGGGGATGAGCAGTTCTTC. It is translated as CASSWTLAGGPGDEQFF.

The gene calls are TRBV6-6 and TRBJ1-6, with D possibly matching TRBD1 (5 bases). This CDR3 has 14 amino acids. The ends were cut back, 2 bases at V and 10 bases at J, with 12 bases in the middle. CDR1 is MNHNY, CDR2 SVGAGI, per germline (reference sequence). This CDR3 is CASSYERGVSPLHF. The CDR3 DNA is TGTGCCAGCAGTTACGAGCGGGGGGTCTCACCCCTCCACTTT.

The gene calls are TRBV7-9 and TRBJ1-3; 10 bases are a match to TRBD1. Germline values: CDR1 SEHNR, CDR2 FQNEAQ (reference sequence). The CDR3 runs 14 residues. The ends lost 8 bases at V and 7 bases at J; junction bases unmatched: 8. The CDR3 nucleotides are TGTGCCAGCTCTTCCCCGGGACAGGGGAACACCATATATTTT. Residues: CASSSPGQGNTIYF.

The rearrangement uses TRBV6-5 and TRBJ2-7, with D possibly being TRBD1 (5 bases). Trimming cost V 2 bases and J 6 bases, with 14 bases left between them. Germline values: CDR1 MNHEY, CDR2 SVGAGI. The CDR3 totals 14 residues. The CDR3 DNA is TGTGCCAGCAGTTACGACCGGAGCAGGGCCGAGCAGTACTTC. This sequence encodes CASSYDRSRAEQYF.

The chain uses TRBV25-1 and TRBJ2-5; D is possibly TRBD2 (6 bases). CDR1 is MGHDK, CDR2 SYGVNS, per germline. The V gene lost 4 bases and the J gene lost 5 bases, with 20 bases spanning the gap. The CDR3 runs to 16 residues. The CDR3 here is CASSASDGPAGETQYF. The DNA for the CDR3 is TGTGCCAGCAGTGCTTCCGACGGCCCCGCGGGGGAGACCCAGTACTTC. Complete variable domain (other parts from reference TRBV25-1 and TRBJ2-5): EADIYQTPRYLVIGTGKKITLECSQTMGHDKMYWYQQDPGMELHLIHYSYGVNSTEKGDLSSESTVSRIRTEHFPLTLESARPSHTSQYLCASSASDGPAGETQYFGPGTRLLVL.

V is TRBV6-2 or TRBV6-3 and J is TRBJ2-1; the match to TRBD2 covers 7 bases. The ends lost 2 bases at V and 6 bases at J; junction bases unmatched: 7. The CDR3 length is 15 residues. Germline CDR1 and CDR2: MNHEY and SVGEGT. The CDR3 loop reads CASSYPREVRNEQFF. The CDR3, as DNA: TGTGCCAGCAGTTACCCCCGGGAGGTGCGCAATGAGCAGTTCTTC.

The chain joins TRBV5-4 to TRBJ2-1, with 11 bases fitting TRBD2. V trimming: 1 base; J trimming: 4 bases; junction bases outside the gene matches: 7. Germline CDR1 reads SGHNT; CDR2 reads YYREEE (reference sequence). The CDR3 totals 17 residues. The CDR3 region has the DNA TGTGCCAGCAGCTTGTCGGGCTCTAGCGGGGGGTACAATGAGCAGTTCTTC. It encodes CASSLSGSSGGYNEQFF.

The chain employs TRBV2 and TRBJ2-1, with 7 bases identical to TRBD1. CDR3 length equals 16 residues. After removal of 7 bases from V and 8 bases from J, the junction contained 17 bases not matched to a gene. Looked up from germline, CDR1 is SNHLY and CDR2 is FYNNEI. CDR3 in amino acids: CASKRGRFSDEDEQFF. CDR3 DNA: TGTGCCAGCAAGAGGGGGCGATTCTCGGACGAGGATGAGCAGTTCTTC.

V gene TRBV11-2 combines with J gene TRBJ2-2; TRBD1 matches at 11 bases. Looked up from germline, CDR1 is SGHAT and CDR2 is FQNNGV. Losses at the gene ends were 5 bases for V and 7 bases for J; bases not matched to a gene: 6. The CDR3 covers 15 residues. CDR3 loop: CASSRTGGDFGELFF. CDR3 DNA: TGTGCCAGCAGCCGGACAGGGGGCGATTTCGGGGAGCTGTTTTTT.

V is TRBV15 and J is TRBJ1-2; D perhaps matches TRBD1 (6 bases). This CDR3 has 13 amino acids. CDR1 and CDR2 (germline): LNHNV, YYDKDF (reference sequence). V was cut by 3 bases and J by 8 bases, with 13 bases left in between. CDR3 nucleotides: TGTGCCACCAGCAGGGAGAACAGGGCAGGCTACACCTTC. Encoded protein: CATSRENRAGYTF.